The 31 T cell receptor beta chains given below trace back to one sample, sequenced in a study of response to subunit inactivated influenza vaccine. MiXCR, run by TCRdb on the RT-PCR reads, gives a single entry per CDR3 protein. The sample has hundreds of thousands of distinct CDR3 sequences; 14% are singletons. This sample comprised PBMCs from blood, obtained around 15 days before vaccination. The receptor source for this set is a man in his fifties or sixties who received an inactivated influenza vaccine.

The chain uses TRBV14 and TRBJ2-7; D is unclear. This CDR3 contains 15 residues. Trimming cost V 4 bases and J 5 bases, with 18 bases left between them. Per germline, CDR1 SGHDN and CDR2 FVKESK. CDR3 DNA sequence: TGTGCCAGCAGCCGAACGGACGGACCCCTAGACGAGCAGTACTTC. It yields the protein CASSRTDGPLDEQYF.

This clonotype was seen only a few times. The CDR3 sequence: CASSEFMSQDFTDTQYF. CDR3 nucleotide sequence: TGTGCCAGCAGTGAATTTATGAGCCAAGATTTCACAGATACGCAGTATTTT. The chain uses TRBV25-1 and TRBJ2-3; D gene unclear. The CDR3 extends over 17 amino acids. From germline, CDR1 is MGHDK and CDR2 SYGVNS. Trimming took off 1 base at V and 2 bases at J, with 16 bases between the two ends. Full variable domain (outside the CDR3, taken from reference TRBV25-1 and TRBJ2-3): EADIYQTPRYLVIGTGKKITLECSQTMGHDKMYWYQQDPGMELHLIHYSYGVNSTEKGDLSSESTVSRIRTEHFPLTLESARPSHTSQYLCASSEFMSQDFTDTQYFGPGTRLTVL.

This clonotype has a count of ten or more. This rearrangement joins TRBV7-9 to TRBJ2-1; TRBD1 aligns across 7 bases. Germline CDR1 and CDR2: SEHNR and FQNEAQ (reference sequence). CDR3 size: 13 residues. The V and J ends lost 6 bases and 8 bases, in that order; junction bases with no gene match: 7. The DNA of the CDR3 is TGTGCCAGCAGACTAAGACAGGGCGATGAGCAGTTCTTC. Translating it yields CASRLRQGDEQFF.

This clonotype was seen more than once but under ten times. The J gene is TRBJ1-6, the V gene TRBV20-1, with D uncertain. CDR1 is DFQATT, CDR2 SNEGSKA, per germline (reference sequence). The CDR3 spans 13 residues. Trimming removed 5 bases at V and 7 bases at J, with 12 bases between. Here the CDR3 reads CSAQSGLNSPLHF. The DNA for the CDR3 is TGCAGTGCTCAAAGTGGACTCAATTCACCCCTCCACTTT.

In its sample, this clonotype was seen many times. V is TRBV6-2 or TRBV6-3 and J is TRBJ2-3; TRBD2 agrees at 13 bases. The CDR3 length is 16 residues. V trimming: 6 bases; J trimming: 2 bases; junction bases outside the gene matches: 5. Germline V lookup: CDR1 MNHEY, CDR2 SVGEGT. This CDR3 is CASRKTSGGATDTQYF. The CDR3 coding sequence is TGTGCCAGCAGAAAAACTAGCGGGGGGGCCACAGATACGCAGTATTTT.

The chain recombines TRBV6-2 or TRBV6-3 with TRBJ2-1; D is undetermined. Trimming shortened V by 7 bases and J by 6 bases, and 10 bases separated the two germline ends. In germline, CDR1 is MNHEY, CDR2 SVGEGT. This CDR3 has 12 amino acids. CDR3 residues: CASTFSPNEQFF. The CDR3 DNA sequence: TGTGCCAGCACTTTTAGCCCCAATGAGCAGTTCTTC.

The J gene is TRBJ1-4, the V gene TRBV12-3 or TRBV12-4, with 8 bases identical to TRBD1. Trimming cost V 7 bases and J 8 bases; bases outside gene matches: 12. CDR3 length: 15 amino acids. CDR3: CASTYSGTGGEKLFF. CDR3 nucleotide sequence: TGTGCCAGCACCTACAGCGGTACAGGGGGGGAAAAACTGTTTTTT.

This clonotype has more than one count but fewer than ten. The rearrangement links TRBV9 to TRBJ2-2; a possible D gene is TRBD2 (6 bases). Looked up from germline, CDR1 is SGDLS and CDR2 is YYNGEE. CDR3 size: 14 residues. The V end was cut by 0 bases, the J end by 7 bases, with 10 bases between. This chain's CDR3 is CASSVGSGGGELFF. The CDR3 nucleotides read TGTGCCAGCAGCGTAGGTAGCGGTGGCGGGGAGCTGTTTTTT.

This chain joins TRBV5-1 and TRBJ2-1, with D perhaps matching TRBD2 (5 bases). Trimming cost V 3 bases and J 0 bases, with 16 bases left between them. Germline values: CDR1 SGHRS, CDR2 YFSETQ. The CDR3 runs to 17 residues. The CDR3 is CASSSPPRGSSYNEQFF. CDR3 bases: TGCGCCAGCAGCTCCCCCCCTCGGGGAAGCTCCTACAATGAGCAGTTCTTC.

A few counts support this clonotype. The chain employs TRBV12-3 or TRBV12-4 and TRBJ1-5, with 9 bases lining up with TRBD1. The CDR3 sequence is 16 residues long. Germline trimming cut 7 bases from V and 4 bases from J; bases unmatched to any gene: 11. This CDR3 reads CASTLGRTGVNQPQHF. CDR3 bases: TGTGCCAGCACCCTTGGGCGGACAGGGGTAAATCAGCCCCAGCATTTT.

This clonotype was observed a handful of times. The V call is TRBV9, the J call TRBJ2-3; D uncertain. The V end was cut by 5 bases, the J end by 0 bases, with 10 bases between. The CDR3 spans 14 residues. CDR1 and CDR2 from the germline V gene are SGDLS and YYNGEE. The CDR3 reads CASSGVSSTDTQYF. The CDR3 coding sequence is TGTGCCAGCAGTGGGGTCTCGAGCACAGATACGCAGTATTTT.

This clonotype was seen a handful of times. The rearrangement uses TRBV28 and TRBJ2-1, with D perhaps TRBD2 (5 bases). The CDR3 spans 14 residues. CDR1 MDHEN and CDR2 SYDVKM come from the germline V gene. The V and J ends lost 6 bases and 4 bases respectively, with 13 bases between them. CDR3 nucleotide sequence: TGTGCCAGCAGACGTCGGGGATATTACAATGAGCAGTTCTTC. It is translated as CASRRRGYYNEQFF.

This chain links TRBV6-1 with TRBJ2-6; possibly TRBD1 for D (5 bases). The CDR3 is 15 amino acids. The germline CDR1 and CDR2 sequences are MNHNS and SASEGT. Between the trimmed V and J ends, which lost 1 base and 1 base, there was a span of 5 bases. This chain's CDR3 is CASSEDRSGANVLTF. The CDR3 nucleotides are TGTGCCAGCAGTGAAGACAGGTCTGGGGCCAACGTCCTGACTTTC.

This clonotype was recorded many times. Here the CDR3 reads CASSYIGETQYF. In DNA form, the CDR3 reads TGTGCCAGCAGTTACATCGGAGAGACCCAGTACTTC. This chain links TRBV6-2 or TRBV6-3 with TRBJ2-5; no firm D call. Trimming removed 2 bases at V and 4 bases at J, with 5 bases between. The CDR3 is 12 amino acids. CDR1 is MNHEY, CDR2 SVGEGT, per germline.

The CDR3 region has the DNA TGCAGTGCCATAGACGGCAATCAGCCCCAGCATTTT. This codes for CSAIDGNQPQHF. The chain is built from TRBV20-1 and TRBJ1-5, with D unresolved. Deletions cut 6 bases from V and 2 bases from J, with 8 bases between. There are 12 residues in the CDR3. The germline gives CDR1 DFQATT, CDR2 SNEGSKA (reference sequence).

The genes are TRBV7-2 and TRBJ2-3; D is perhaps TRBD2 (5 bases). The CDR3 is 14 residues long. V shed 3 bases and J shed 3 bases, with 10 bases lying between them. CDR1 is SGHTA, CDR2 FQGNSA, per germline. The CDR3 DNA is TGTGCCAGCAGCTTCCAACTAGGTACAGATACGCAGTATTTT. Translating gives CASSFQLGTDTQYF.

The J gene is TRBJ2-7, the V gene TRBV3-1; TRBD1 aligns across 7 bases. CDR1 and CDR2 (germline): LGHDT, YNNKEL (reference sequence). There are 14 residues in the CDR3. V trimming: 3 bases; J trimming: 2 bases; junction bases outside the gene matches: 4. Here the CDR3 reads CASSQAGTAYEQYF. DNA of the CDR3: TGTGCCAGCAGCCAGGCCGGGACAGCCTACGAGCAGTACTTC.

This clonotype appeared a few times. The chain combines TRBV11-2 with TRBJ2-1; the D gene is possibly TRBD2 (5 bases). The CDR3 extends over 16 amino acids. V was trimmed by 1 base and J by 3 bases, leaving 13 bases between them. Per the germline V gene, CDR1 is SGHAT and CDR2 is FQNNGV. The CDR3 reads CASSLVGYGIYNEQFF. The CDR3 DNA reads TGTGCCAGCAGCTTAGTCGGCTACGGGATCTACAATGAGCAGTTCTTC.

This clonotype was seen more than once but under ten times. The chain has TRBV6-1 and TRBJ1-4; D is possibly TRBD1 (5 bases). This CDR3 contains 14 residues. Trimming took off 6 bases at V and 8 bases at J, with 16 bases between the two ends. The germline V gene has CDR1 MNHNS and CDR2 SASEGT. Here the CDR3 DNA reads TGTGCCAGCAGCTCTTGGAGGGGCAACGAAAAACTGTTTTTT. Protein sequence: CASSSWRGNEKLFF.

This sequence joins TRBV10-3 and TRBJ2-7; 9 bases fit TRBD1. The V gene's germline CDR1 is ENHRY and CDR2 SYGVKD. V lost 6 bases to trimming and J lost 6 bases; unmatched junction nucleotides: 3. The CDR3 sequence is 12 residues long. CDR3 coding DNA: TGTGCCATCAGCGGACAGGGGAGCGAGCAGTACTTC. Protein: CAISGQGSEQYF.

The chain employs TRBV20-1 and TRBJ2-5; 9 bases align to TRBD2. The V and J ends lost 1 base and 4 bases, in that order; junction bases with no gene match: 7. The CDR3 contains 15 residues. Per the germline V gene, CDR1 is DFQATT and CDR2 is SNEGSKA (reference sequence). The CDR3 is CSARAGLALLETQYF. The CDR3, as DNA: TGCAGTGCTAGAGCCGGACTAGCGTTGCTAGAGACCCAGTACTTC.

The chain uses TRBV20-1 and TRBJ2-1; 9 bases are a match to TRBD1. The V gene end was trimmed by 3 bases and the J gene end by 6 bases; junction bases not matched to a gene: 3. The germline gives CDR1 DFQATT, CDR2 SNEGSKA (reference sequence). The length of the CDR3 is 13 residues. CDR3 nucleotide sequence: TGCAGTGCTAGTTTGGGACAGGGCAATGAGCAGTTCTTC. Residues: CSASLGQGNEQFF.

This clonotype was observed at least ten times. The chain has TRBV18 and TRBJ2-5; D is uncertain. Germline CDR1 KGHSH, CDR2 LQKENI. With 0 bases removed from V and 5 bases from J, the gap between germline ends came to 10 bases. The CDR3 consists of 14 residues. The chain's CDR3 is CASSPPGRRETQYF. CDR3 coding DNA: TGTGCCAGCTCACCACCCGGTCGACGGGAGACCCAGTACTTC. The variable domain in full, completed from reference TRBV18 and TRBJ2-5, reads NAGVMQNPRHLVRRRGQEARLRCSPMKGHSHVYWYRQLPEEGLKFMVYLQKENIIDESGMPKERFSAEFPKEGPSILRIQQVVRGDSAAYFCASSPPGRRETQYFGPGTRLLVL.

The chain employs TRBV4-3 and TRBJ2-3; D is perhaps TRBD2 (5 bases). The germline V and J ends were trimmed by 4 bases and 5 bases, with 16 bases remaining between them. In germline, CDR1 is LGHNA, CDR2 YSLEER. CDR3 length: 15 amino acids. The CDR3 here is CASSLVGGFGDTQYF. For the CDR3, the DNA is TGCGCCAGCAGCCTCGTAGGAGGTTTTGGAGATACGCAGTATTTT.

The chain recombines TRBV4-3 with TRBJ2-3, with TRBD1 identical over 8 bases. Per the germline V gene, CDR1 is LGHNA and CDR2 is YSLEER. CDR3 length: 17 residues. The trim removed 1 base at V and 3 bases at J, leaving 9 bases unmatched. CDR3 nucleotide sequence: TGCGCCAGCAGCCAAGGCCCTGAACAGGGGGTAACAGATACGCAGTATTTT. Its protein is CASSQGPEQGVTDTQYF.

This clonotype was seen a handful of times. The chain employs TRBV6-2 or TRBV6-3 and TRBJ2-1, with D unclear. V dropped 0 bases and J dropped 0 bases, with 12 bases sitting between them. The CDR3 runs 17 residues. Germline CDR1 is MNHEY and CDR2 is SVGEGT. The CDR3 is CASSYSRLGNSYNEQFF. The CDR3, as DNA: TGTGCCAGCAGTTACTCGAGGTTGGGCAACTCCTACAATGAGCAGTTCTTC.

CDR3 nucleotide sequence: TGTGCCAGCAGCTTAATCTCGGCCGGGGTCTACGAGCAGTACTTC. Translating gives CASSLISAGVYEQYF. The chain carries TRBV7-2 and TRBJ2-7; possibly TRBD2 for D (5 bases). Per germline, CDR1 SGHTA and CDR2 FQGNSA. Trimming took 2 bases from V and 3 from J, leaving 14 bases between them. The CDR3 extends over 15 amino acids. Full variable domain (outside the CDR3, taken from reference TRBV7-2 and TRBJ2-7): GAGVSQSPSNKVTEKGKDVELRCDPISGHTALYWYRQSLGQGLEFLIYFQGNSAPDKSGLPSDRFSAERTGGSVSTLTIQRTQQEDSAVYLCASSLISAGVYEQYFGPGTRLTVT.

The chain is built from TRBV7-9 and TRBJ1-1, with 9 bases matching TRBD1. The germline V gene encodes CDR1 SEHNR and CDR2 FQNEAQ (reference sequence). Trimming at V came to 5 bases and at J to 8 bases, leaving 6 bases not matched to a gene. This CDR3 region has 13 residues. The CDR3 coding sequence is TGTGCCAGCAGCCCCCAGGGACAGGGAGAAGCTTTCTTT. Protein product: CASSPQGQGEAFF.

The chain has TRBV4-1 and TRBJ2-3; D unresolved. The CDR3 length is 16 residues. Trimming took off 0 bases at V and 5 bases at J, with 15 bases between the two ends. Germline CDR1 reads MGHRA; CDR2 reads YSYEKL. CDR3 residues: CASSQERREEQDTQYF. The CDR3 region has the DNA TGCGCCAGCAGCCAAGAACGGCGAGAGGAGCAAGATACGCAGTATTTT.

At least ten counts were recorded for this clonotype. J is TRBJ2-7 and V is TRBV4-3; D might be TRBD2 (5 bases). V was cut by 0 bases and J by 4 bases, with 7 bases left in between. The CDR3 has 13 amino acids. In germline, CDR1 is LGHNA, CDR2 YSLEER. CDR3 bases: TGCGCCAGCAGCCAAGATCGCGGGTACGAGCAGTACTTC. It specifies CASSQDRGYEQYF.

J is TRBJ2-6 and V is TRBV20-1; D is undetermined. Trimming took 3 bases from V and 4 from J, leaving 10 bases between them. Germline V gives CDR1 DFQATT, CDR2 SNEGSKA (reference sequence). The CDR3 has 14 amino acids. CDR3: CSASMAAGANVLTF. The CDR3 region has the DNA TGCAGTGCTAGCATGGCTGCGGGGGCCAACGTCCTGACTTTC.